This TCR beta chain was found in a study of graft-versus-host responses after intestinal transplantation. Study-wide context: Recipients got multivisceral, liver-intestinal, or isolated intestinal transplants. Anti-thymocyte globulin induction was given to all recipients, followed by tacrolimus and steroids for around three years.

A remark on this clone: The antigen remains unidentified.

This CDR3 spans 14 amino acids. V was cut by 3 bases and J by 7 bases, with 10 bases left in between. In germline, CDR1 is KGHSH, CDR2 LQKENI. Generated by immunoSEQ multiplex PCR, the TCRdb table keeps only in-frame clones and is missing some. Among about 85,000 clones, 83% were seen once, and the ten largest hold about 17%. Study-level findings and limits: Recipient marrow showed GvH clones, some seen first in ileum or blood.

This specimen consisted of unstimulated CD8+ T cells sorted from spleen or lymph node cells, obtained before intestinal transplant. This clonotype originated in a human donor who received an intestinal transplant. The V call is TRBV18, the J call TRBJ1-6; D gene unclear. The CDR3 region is CASSPIPFNSPLHF. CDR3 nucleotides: TGTGCCAGCTCACCCATCCCGTTCAATTCACCCCTCCACTTT.